This TCR beta chain was sequenced during a study of T cells in tuberculosis. Study context: The T cells targeted glucose monomycolate, a mycobacterial lipid, via CD1B.

Method: immunoSEQ multiplex PCR; TCRdb's copy keeps in-frame clones and lacks some. The data show fewer than 45,000 clones, more than 90% seen once. Unmatched junction bases numbered 8, after V lost 6 bases and J lost 0 bases. In germline, CDR1 is ENHRY, CDR2 SYGVKD. This CDR3 spans 15 amino acids. Concerning this clone itself: Its antigen is not known.

General study results and limits: Active tuberculosis cases were adults; controls were adolescents. Active tuberculosis alpha repertoires lay closer to GMM-specific TCRs than controls'.

The chain recombines TRBV10-3 with TRBJ2-7; 7 bases line up with TRBD1. The source of this sequence is a donor under 30 with latent tuberculosis or without tuberculosis infection. Material: PBMCs. The CDR3 protein is CAISADRMPSYEQYF. For the CDR3, the DNA is TGTGCCATCAGCGCGGACAGGATGCCCTCCTACGAGCAGTACTTC.